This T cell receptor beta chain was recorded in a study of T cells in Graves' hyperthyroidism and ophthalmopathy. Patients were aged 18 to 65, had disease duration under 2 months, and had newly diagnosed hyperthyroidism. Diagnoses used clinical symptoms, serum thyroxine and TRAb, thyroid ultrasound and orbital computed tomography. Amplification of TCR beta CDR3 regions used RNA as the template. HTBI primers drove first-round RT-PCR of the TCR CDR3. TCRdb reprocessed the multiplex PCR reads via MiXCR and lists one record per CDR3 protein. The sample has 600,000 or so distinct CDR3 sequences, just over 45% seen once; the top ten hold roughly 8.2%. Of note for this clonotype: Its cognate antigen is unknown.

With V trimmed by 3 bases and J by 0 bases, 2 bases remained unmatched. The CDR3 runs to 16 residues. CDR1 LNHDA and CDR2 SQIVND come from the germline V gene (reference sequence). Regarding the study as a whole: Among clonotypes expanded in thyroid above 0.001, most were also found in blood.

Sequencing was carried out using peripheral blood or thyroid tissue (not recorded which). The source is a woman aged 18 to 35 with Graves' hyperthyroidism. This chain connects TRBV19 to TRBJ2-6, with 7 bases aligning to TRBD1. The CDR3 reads CASSIGDSSGANVLTF. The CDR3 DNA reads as TGTGCCAGTAGTATTGGGGACAGCTCTGGGGCCAACGTCCTGACTTTC. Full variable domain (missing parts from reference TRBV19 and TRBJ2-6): DGGITQSPKYLFRKEGQNVTLSCEQNLNHDAMYWYRQDPGQGLRLIYYSQIVNDFQKGDIAEGYSVSREKKESFPLTVTSAQKNPTAFYLCASSIGDSSGANVLTFGAGSRLTVL.